These 5 T cell receptor beta chains were all obtained from the same sample, sequenced in a study of shared clonotypes between healthy human individuals (dated by TCRdb to 2020 to 2022). To prepare the library, the immunoSEQ multiplex PCR assay was applied. TCRdb holds this immuneACCESS table with in-frame rearrangements only. Some clones are missing; in checked studies, unresolved V genes explain under half, and the rest has no known cause. In all, the sample holds approximately 1.5 million clones, and 95% to 99% of those were seen once. The ten biggest clones cover around 0.47% of the sample. Sample: naive CD4+ T cells sorted from blood. The label giving this sample's cell subset or site can be read as: CD45RA+ positively selected. The receptors stem from a man in his thirties or forties in good health.

As for this clone: The sample holds other DNA sequences that translate to the same CDR3. The rearrangement uses TRBV6-5 and TRBJ1-3; D unresolved. Trimming cost V 0 bases and J 0 bases, with 6 bases left between them. Germline values: CDR1 MNHEY, CDR2 SVGAGI. The CDR3 loop spans 15 amino acids. DNA of the CDR3: TGTGCCAGCAGTTACTCGTCGACCTCTGGAAACACCATATATTTT. Encoded protein: CASSYSSTSGNTIYF.

This clone was counted once. J is TRBJ2-5 and V is TRBV28; 7 bases are shared with TRBD1. The V gene's germline CDR1 is MDHEN and CDR2 SYDVKM. V gave up 6 bases and J gave up 5 bases; unmatched junction bases: 6. This CDR3 contains 13 residues. The CDR3 DNA is TGTGCCAGCAGATTGACAGGGATGGAGACCCAGTACTTC. This sequence encodes CASRLTGMETQYF.

V and J are TRBV28 and TRBJ1-5; a possible D gene is TRBD1 (6 bases). This CDR3 has 14 amino acids. Germline CDR1 reads MDHEN; CDR2 reads SYDVKM. V lost 7 bases to trimming and J lost 9 bases, with 19 bases between them. CDR3 residues: CASNSNREQGPQHF. For the CDR3, the DNA is TGTGCCAGCAATTCGAACAGGGAGCAAGGGCCCCAGCATTTT.

The chain employs TRBV28 and TRBJ1-5, with TRBD1 identical over 7 bases. V lost 4 bases, J lost 6 bases, and 12 bases stayed unmatched. Per germline, CDR1 MDHEN and CDR2 SYDVKM. This CDR3 comprises 16 residues. In DNA, the CDR3 is TGTGCCAGCAGTTCCAGGACAGGCAAGGCGGGTCAGCCCCAGCATTTT. This sequence encodes CASSSRTGKAGQPQHF.

The chain couples TRBV4-1 to TRBJ2-3; D is unclear. The CDR3 contains 15 residues. CDR1 and CDR2 (germline): MGHRA, YSYEKL. The germline V and J ends were trimmed by 2 bases and 6 bases, with 15 bases remaining between them. This CDR3 reads CASSQNPSKTDTQYF. The CDR3, as DNA: TGCGCCAGCAGCCAAAACCCCTCGAAGACGGATACGCAGTATTTT.